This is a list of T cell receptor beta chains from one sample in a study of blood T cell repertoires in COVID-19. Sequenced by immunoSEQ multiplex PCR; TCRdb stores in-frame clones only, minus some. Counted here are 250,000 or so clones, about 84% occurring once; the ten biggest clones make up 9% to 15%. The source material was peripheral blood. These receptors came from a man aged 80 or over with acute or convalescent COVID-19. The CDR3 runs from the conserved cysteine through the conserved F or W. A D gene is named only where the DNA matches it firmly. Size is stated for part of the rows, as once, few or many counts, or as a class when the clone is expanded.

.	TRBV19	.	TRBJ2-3	CASSTSSGTDTQYF	TGTGCCAGTAGTACGAGTAGCGGCACAGATACGCAGTATTTT
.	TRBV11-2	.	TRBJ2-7	CASSLSGGPYEQYF	TGTGCCAGCAGCTTATCAGGGGGGCCCTACGAGCAGTACTTC
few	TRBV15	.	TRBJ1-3	CATSQPGRGNTIYF	TGTGCCACCAGTCAACCAGGGCGCGGAAACACCATATATTTT
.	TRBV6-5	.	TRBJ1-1	CASKHQQDTEAFF	TGTGCCAGCAAACACCAACAAGACACTGAAGCTTTCTTT
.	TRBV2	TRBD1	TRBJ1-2	CASSVDRGYGYTF	TGTGCCAGCAGTGTAGACAGGGGCTATGGCTACACCTTC
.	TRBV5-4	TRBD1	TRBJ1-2	CASSFGGGLDYGYTF	TGTGCCAGCAGCTTTGGAGGGGGCTTAGACTATGGCTACACCTTC
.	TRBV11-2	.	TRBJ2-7	CASSRLSSYEQYF	TGTGCCAGCAGCCGCCTCAGCTCCTACGAGCAGTACTTC
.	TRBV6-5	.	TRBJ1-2	CASSSQGMAYGYTF	TGTGCCAGCAGTTCTCAGGGGATGGCCTATGGCTACACCTTC
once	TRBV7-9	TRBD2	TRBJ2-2	CASSSGLVWGELFF	TGTGCCAGCAGCTCCGGACTAGTTTGGGGGGAGCTGTTTTTT
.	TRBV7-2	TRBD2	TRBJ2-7	CASSFRGGEQYF	TGTGCCAGCAGCTTCCGGGGGGGTGAGCAGTACTTC
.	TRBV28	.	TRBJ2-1	CASRSPVLRSSYNEQFF	TGTGCCAGCAGGTCGCCCGTGTTGCGGTCCTCCTACAATGAGCAGTTCTTC
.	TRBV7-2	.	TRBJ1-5	CASSLAQSSNQPQHF	TGTGCCAGCAGCTTAGCCCAATCTAGCAATCAGCCCCAGCATTTT
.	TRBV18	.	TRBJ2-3	CASSPVRADTQYF	TGTGCCAGCTCACCTGTTCGGGCAGATACGCAGTATTTT
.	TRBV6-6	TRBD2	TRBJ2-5	CASSPRGLAGGQETQYF	TGTGCCAGCAGTCCACGTGGACTAGCGGGGGGCCAAGAGACCCAGTACTTC
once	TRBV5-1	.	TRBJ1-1	CASSLTGENTEAFF	TGCGCCAGCAGCTTAACAGGTGAGAACACTGAAGCTTTCTTT
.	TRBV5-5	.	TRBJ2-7	CASSHTGTYEQYF	TGTGCCAGCAGCCACACAGGGACCTACGAGCAGTACTTC
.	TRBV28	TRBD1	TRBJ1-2	CASGSGTGSLWNGYTF	TGTGCCAGCGGCTCCGGGACAGGGTCTTTGTGGAATGGCTACACCTTC
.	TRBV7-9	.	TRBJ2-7	CASSRISYEQYF	TGTGCCAGCAGCCGTATCTCTTACGAGCAGTACTTC
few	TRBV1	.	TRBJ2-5	CTSSQAQGRETQYF	TGCACCAGCAGCCAAGCGCAGGGGAGAGAGACCCAGTACTTC
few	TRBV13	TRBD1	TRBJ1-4	CASSLGRGQGYQKLFF	TGTGCCAGCAGTTTGGGTCGGGGACAGGGCTACCAAAAACTGTTTTTT
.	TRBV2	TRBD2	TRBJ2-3	CASTLAGGTDTQYF	TGTGCCAGCACCTTAGCGGGGGGGACAGATACGCAGTATTTT
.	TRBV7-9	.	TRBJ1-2	CASRGISFGRDYGYTF	TGTGCCAGCAGGGGAATTTCATTTGGGAGGGACTATGGCTACACCTTC
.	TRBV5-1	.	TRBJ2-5	CASSLSGQRQETQYF	TGCGCCAGCAGCTTAAGTGGACAGAGACAAGAGACCCAGTACTTC
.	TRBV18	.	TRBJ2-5	CASSFDRDFQETQYF	TGTGCCAGCTCATTTGACCGCGACTTCCAAGAGACCCAGTACTTC
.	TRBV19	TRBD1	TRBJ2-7	CASSTPTGGVGNEQYF	TGTGCCAGTAGTACTCCGACAGGGGGAGTGGGAAACGAGCAGTACTTC
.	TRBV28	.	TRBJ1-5	CASLPYGVSNQPQHF	TGTGCCAGCCTCCCTTACGGGGTCAGCAATCAGCCCCAGCATTTT
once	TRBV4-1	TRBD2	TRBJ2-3	CASSRTSGGAEDTQYF	TGCGCCAGCAGCCGAACTAGCGGGGGGGCAGAAGATACGCAGTATTTT
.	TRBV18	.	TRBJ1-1	CASSPRQVLAGTEAFF	TGTGCCAGCTCACCCAGGCAGGTACTTGCTGGCACTGAAGCTTTCTTT
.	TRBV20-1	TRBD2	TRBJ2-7	CSASDGGLGYEQYF	TGCAGTGCCAGTGACGGGGGACTAGGCTACGAGCAGTACTTC
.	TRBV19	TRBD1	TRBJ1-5	CASMGQFSNQPQHF	TGTGCCAGTATGGGACAGTTTAGCAATCAGCCCCAGCATTTT
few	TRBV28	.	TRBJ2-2	CASFEGGTGELFF	TGTGCCAGCTTCGAGGGAGGAACCGGGGAGCTGTTTTTT
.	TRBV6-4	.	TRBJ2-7	CASSDRGTYEQYF	TGTGCCAGCAGTGACAGGGGGACCTACGAGCAGTACTTC
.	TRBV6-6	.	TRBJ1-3	CASSPGEAYSGNTIYF	TGTGCCAGCTCCCCCGGTGAGGCTTACTCTGGAAACACCATATATTTT
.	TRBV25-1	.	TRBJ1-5	CASSGRGGGQPQHF	TGTGCCAGCAGTGGACGGGGGGGCGGTCAGCCCCAGCATTTT
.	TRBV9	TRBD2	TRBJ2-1	CASSVATSGRGAQFF	TGTGCCAGCAGCGTAGCCACTAGCGGGAGGGGCGCGCAGTTCTTC
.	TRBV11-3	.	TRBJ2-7	CASSSAGGYEQYF	TGTGCCAGCAGCTCCGCCGGGGGATACGAGCAGTACTTC
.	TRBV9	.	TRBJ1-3	CASSLQGGNTIYF	TGTGCCAGCAGCCTCCAGGGGGGAAACACCATATATTTT
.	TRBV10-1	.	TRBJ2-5	CAITEGLGETQYF	TGCGCCATTACGGAGGGCCTGGGGGAGACCCAGTACTTC
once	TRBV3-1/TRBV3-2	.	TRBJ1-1	CASSQLLRTPEAFF	TGTGCCAGCAGCCAACTACTCCGGACACCTGAAGCTTTCTTT
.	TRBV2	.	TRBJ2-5	CASSGDQETQYF	TGTGCCAGCAGCGGAGACCAAGAGACCCAGTACTTC
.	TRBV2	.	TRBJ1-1	CASSVDIEAFF	TGTGCCAGCAGTGTTGACATTGAAGCTTTCTTT
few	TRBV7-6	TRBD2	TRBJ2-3	CASSRTPTSGGTDTQYF	TGTGCCAGCAGCCGCACCCCGACTAGCGGGGGGACAGATACGCAGTATTTT
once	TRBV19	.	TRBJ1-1	CASSIARGNTEAFF	TGTGCCAGTAGTATTGCCAGGGGGAACACTGAAGCTTTCTTT
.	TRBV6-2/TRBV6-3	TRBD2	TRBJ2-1	CASSYAGGSYNEQFF	TGTGCCAGCAGTTACGCGGGGGGTTCCTACAATGAGCAGTTCTTC
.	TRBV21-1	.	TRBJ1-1	CASSHLVVTEHYNTEAFF	TGTGCCAGCAGTCACCTCGTGGTGACAGAGCATTATAACACTGAAGCTTTCTTT
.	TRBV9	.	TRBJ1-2	CASSSPRGADYGYTF	TGTGCCAGCAGCTCCCCCCGGGGGGCTGACTATGGCTACACCTTC
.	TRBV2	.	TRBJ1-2	CASSAGRGGYTF	TGTGCCAGCAGCGCCGGGAGGGGCGGCTACACCTTC
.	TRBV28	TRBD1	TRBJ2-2	CASSSSLPGQGELFF	TGTGCCAGCAGTTCCTCGCTACCGGGACAGGGGGAGCTGTTTTTT
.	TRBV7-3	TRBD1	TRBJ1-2	CASSSQGALDYGYTF	TGTGCCAGCAGCTCCCAGGGGGCGCTTGACTATGGCTACACCTTC